This entry features one T cell receptor (beta chain) sequence. Both 60 Vbeta primers and 13 Jbeta primers went into the PCR. Repertoires were generated with immunoSEQ multiplex PCR, while TCRdb's copy carries only in-frame clones and drops some. The table shows under 200,000 clones, with roughly 85% occurring only once. This entry is derived from a study of cytomegalovirus exposure and HLA in healthy donors. As for the study in general: A data release that came early held some 84 million unique TCRs from HLA-typed donors.

The CDR3 spans 15 residues. J lost 7 bases, V lost 3 bases, and 10 bases had no gene match. Germline V gene lookup returns CDR1 SGDLS and CDR2 YYNGEE. The material sequenced was PBMCs. The sequence was obtained from a man younger than 45 in good health and CMV-seropositive. This rearrangement joins TRBV9 to TRBJ2-1; 7 bases agree with TRBD2. This chain's CDR3 is CASSAGLIGVNEQFF. The CDR3 DNA follows: TGTGCCAGCAGCGCGGGACTAATTGGTGTGAATGAGCAGTTCTTC.